A single count supports the clone carrying this TCR beta chain. Some clones are missing from TCRdb's copy, which holds only in-frame ones; the method was immunoSEQ multiplex PCR. The sample has under 30,000 clones; 70% to 90% are singletons. Trimming pared 4 bases from V and 4 bases from J, leaving 7 bases between. The CDR3 extends over 11 amino acids. CDR1 and CDR2 (germline): DFQATT, SNEGSKA (reference sequence). These data originate in a study of blood T cell repertoires in COVID-19. Specimen: peripheral blood. The receptor was derived from a human donor in a cohort sampled during active COVID-19. This chain joins TRBV20-1 and TRBJ1-2; D is perhaps TRBD1 (6 bases). Written as DNA, the CDR3 is TGCAGTGCTACAGGGGCCTATGGCTACACCTTC. Translated: CSATGAYGYTF.